At least ten counts were recorded for the clone carrying this T cell receptor (beta chain). The sample is drawn from a study of low-dose radiotherapy and immunotherapy resistance in tumors. Indicated time point: after trial treatment. Treatment meaning: LDRT plus nivolumab, ipilimumab, low-dose cyclophosphamide and aspirin (RACIN trial). The donors' treatment consisted of nivolumab, ipilimumab, aspirin, low-dose cyclophosphamide and low-dose radiotherapy. Germline V gene sequence: CDR1 MNHEY, CDR2 SVGEGT. V was pared by 6 bases and J by 4 bases, with 22 bases between. The CDR3 spans 16 residues. Alpha- and beta-chain coverage of first-strand cDNA came from TRAV- and TRBV-specific primers. Over approximately 20 PCR cycles, TCRs were amplified from a constant-region primer and V-primer adapter. TCRdb ran MiXCR on the reads and lists one entry per CDR3 protein. The sample consists of some 94,000 distinct CDR3 sequences, 20% to 25% of them appearing once.

The sequence derives from a female donor with ovarian cancer. This chain joins TRBV6-2 or TRBV6-3 and TRBJ2-7, with D maybe TRBD1 (5 bases). Sequencing was performed on PBMCs, taken after low-dose radiotherapy plus immunotherapy. The CDR3: CASSRNVPRVGYEQYF. The CDR3 nucleotides read TGTGCCAGCAGCCGGAACGTGCCCAGGGTTGGGTACGAGCAGTACTTC.